The 16 T cell receptor beta chains below all came from one sample that was sequenced in a study of T cells in localized non-small cell lung cancer. Assay used: immunoSEQ multiplex PCR; TCRdb lists only in-frame clones, some missing. The repertoire has more than 25,000 clones, 88% of them found once; the top ten carry under 15%. The sample in question was peripheral blood, obtained before any cancer treatment. The receptors originated from an older female donor with stage III squamous cell lung carcinoma.

This chain joins TRBV7-9 and TRBJ1-1; TRBD1 might be the D (6 bases). The CDR3 sequence is 14 residues long. CDR1 SEHNR and CDR2 FQNEAQ come from the germline V gene (reference sequence). V was shortened by 5 bases and J by 3 bases, with 13 bases between the two germline ends. CDR3 sequence (DNA): TGTGCCAGCAGCCTCCCGGGGGGCGACACTGAAGCTTTCTTT. Translating it yields CASSLPGGDTEAFF.

The chain joins TRBV19 to TRBJ2-3; the match to TRBD2 covers 10 bases. CDR1 and CDR2 from the germline V gene are LNHDA and SQIVND (reference sequence). V was pared by 7 bases and J by 1 base, with 11 bases of the junction left unmatched. This CDR3 has 17 residues. Written as DNA, the CDR3 is TGTGCCAGTACCGATAAGCGGGAGGGTCGCGGCACAGATACGCAGTATTTT. It encodes CASTDKREGRGTDTQYF.

The chain combines TRBV5-1 with TRBJ1-6; D may be TRBD1 (5 bases). The germline V gene encodes CDR1 SGHRS and CDR2 YFSETQ. Trimming removed 3 bases at V and 10 bases at J, with 20 bases between. This CDR3 comprises 16 residues. The CDR3 loop is CASSSTGTDVGSPLHF. For the CDR3, the DNA is TGCGCCAGCAGCTCTACCGGGACCGACGTTGGGTCACCCCTCCACTTT.

V usage is TRBV11-2 and J usage is TRBJ2-1, with 9 positions matching TRBD1. CDR3 length equals 14 residues. V lost 8 bases, J lost 7 bases, and 9 bases stayed unmatched. CDR1 SGHAT and CDR2 FQNNGV come from the germline V gene. The CDR3 coding sequence is TGTGCCAGCCAACAGGGGGCGCGGTCGAATGAGCAGTTCTTC. Amino acids: CASQQGARSNEQFF.

Remarks on this clone: An end of the junction does not agree with germline; a read error may underlie this. The V call is TRBV28, the J call TRBJ1-4, with D uncertain. Germline lookup yields CDR1 MDHEN and CDR2 SYDVKM. This CDR3 is 12 amino acids long. The CDR3, as DNA: TGTGCCAGCAGTCCTTTTAATGAAAAATTGTTTTTT. It translates to CASSPFNEKLFF.

The rearrangement links TRBV28 to TRBJ1-2; D gene uncertain. Germline CDR1 reads MDHEN; CDR2 reads SYDVKM. The CDR3 covers 13 residues. Trimming cost V 7 bases and J 2 bases, with 11 bases left between them. The CDR3 DNA is TGTGCCAGCACGTCCCCGGAAAACTATGGCTACACCTTC. This gives the protein CASTSPENYGYTF.

The rearrangement joins TRBV28 to TRBJ2-7, with D uncertain. This CDR3 has 14 residues. Trimming stripped 2 bases from V and 0 bases from J, with 8 bases between. Germline lookup yields CDR1 MDHEN and CDR2 SYDVKM. The CDR3 sequence is CASSLVVSSYEQYF. CDR3 sequence (DNA): TGTGCCAGCAGTTTAGTGGTGAGCTCCTACGAGCAGTACTTC.

CDR3 sequence reads: CASSQEGRLTYNEQFF. The CDR3 region has the DNA TGCGCCAGCAGCCAAGAGGGCAGGTTGACCTACAATGAGCAGTTCTTC. The chain couples TRBV4-1 to TRBJ2-1; D gene uncertain. The germline CDR1 and CDR2 sequences are MGHRA and YSYEKL. The V and J ends lost 0 bases and 2 bases respectively, with 11 bases between them. This CDR3 contains 16 residues.

This chain connects TRBV25-1 to TRBJ1-2; unclear D gene. The CDR3 is made up of 13 amino acids. V was clipped by 3 bases and J by 9 bases, with 14 bases between them. CDR1 MGHDK and CDR2 SYGVNS come from the germline V gene. The CDR3, as DNA: TGTGCCAGCAGTGATCCGAACAAGGCCCGCTACACCTTC. It yields the protein CASSDPNKARYTF.

The V gene is TRBV7-2, the J gene TRBJ2-7, with D unresolved. This CDR3 is 13 amino acids long. V was shortened by 4 bases and J by 5 bases, with 12 bases between the two germline ends. In germline, CDR1 is SGHTA, CDR2 FQGNSA. The CDR3 loop reads CASSSRVLNEQYF. The CDR3 DNA follows: TGTGCCAGCAGCTCTAGGGTCCTGAACGAGCAGTACTTC.

The V gene is TRBV28, the J gene TRBJ2-4; possibly TRBD1 for D (5 bases). This CDR3 has 17 residues. Germline assignment: CDR1 MDHEN and CDR2 SYDVKM. V gave up 5 bases and J gave up 0 bases, with 17 bases separating them. CDR3 in amino acids: CASSLTQGLLAKNIQYF. The CDR3 DNA reads as TGTGCCAGCAGTCTCACGCAGGGTCTCCTAGCCAAAAACATTCAGTACTTC.

The chain is built from TRBV7-2 and TRBJ1-5; D is uncertain. Between the trimmed V and J ends, which lost 6 bases and 0 bases, there was a span of 12 bases. Germline CDR1 SGHTA, CDR2 FQGNSA. The CDR3 loop spans 15 amino acids. CDR3 loop: CASSHTAHSNQPQHF. CDR3 nucleotides: TGTGCCAGCAGTCATACAGCCCATAGCAATCAGCCCCAGCATTTT.

The chain has TRBV5-1 and TRBJ1-1; D gene uncertain. With 2 bases removed from V and 3 bases from J, the gap between germline ends came to 14 bases. The CDR3 runs 15 residues. In germline, CDR1 is SGHRS, CDR2 YFSETQ. CDR3 protein: CASSLVGHPDTEAFF. The CDR3 DNA is TGCGCCAGCAGCTTAGTCGGGCACCCGGACACTGAAGCTTTCTTT. The entire variable domain, with the rest obtained from reference TRBV5-1 and TRBJ1-1, is as follows: KAGVTQTPRYLIKTRGQQVTLSCSPISGHRSVSWYQQTPGQGLQFLFEYFSETQRNKGNFPGRFSGRQFSNSRSEMNVSTLELGDSALYLCASSLVGHPDTEAFFGQGTRLTVV.

The rearrangement joins TRBV27 to TRBJ1-2; D may be TRBD1 (6 bases). Germline assignment: CDR1 MNHEY and CDR2 SMNVEV (reference sequence). The CDR3 extends over 14 amino acids. V was clipped by 3 bases and J by 2 bases, with 10 bases between them. The CDR3 here is CASSFTGPNYGYTF. CDR3 in DNA: TGTGCCAGCAGTTTTACAGGGCCAAACTATGGCTACACCTTC.

The chain links TRBV7-9 to TRBJ1-4; 7 nucleotides agree with TRBD1. The CDR3 has 15 residues. Germline loops: CDR1 SEHNR, CDR2 FQNEAQ (reference sequence). After removal of 4 bases from V and 2 bases from J, the junction contained 4 bases not matched to a gene. CDR3 in amino acids: CASSWAGGTNEKLFF. The CDR3 nucleotides read TGTGCCAGCAGCTGGGCAGGGGGGACTAATGAAAAACTGTTTTTT.

The chain is built from TRBV5-1 and TRBJ2-1, with 8 bases lining up with TRBD1. The V gene's germline CDR1 is SGHRS and CDR2 YFSETQ. The CDR3 extends over 17 amino acids. V gave up 0 bases and J gave up 7 bases; unmatched junction bases: 12. The DNA of the CDR3 is TGCGCCAGCAGCTTGGTGACAGGGGTCTCCCCTTGGAATGAGCAGTTCTTC. Its translation: CASSLVTGVSPWNEQFF.